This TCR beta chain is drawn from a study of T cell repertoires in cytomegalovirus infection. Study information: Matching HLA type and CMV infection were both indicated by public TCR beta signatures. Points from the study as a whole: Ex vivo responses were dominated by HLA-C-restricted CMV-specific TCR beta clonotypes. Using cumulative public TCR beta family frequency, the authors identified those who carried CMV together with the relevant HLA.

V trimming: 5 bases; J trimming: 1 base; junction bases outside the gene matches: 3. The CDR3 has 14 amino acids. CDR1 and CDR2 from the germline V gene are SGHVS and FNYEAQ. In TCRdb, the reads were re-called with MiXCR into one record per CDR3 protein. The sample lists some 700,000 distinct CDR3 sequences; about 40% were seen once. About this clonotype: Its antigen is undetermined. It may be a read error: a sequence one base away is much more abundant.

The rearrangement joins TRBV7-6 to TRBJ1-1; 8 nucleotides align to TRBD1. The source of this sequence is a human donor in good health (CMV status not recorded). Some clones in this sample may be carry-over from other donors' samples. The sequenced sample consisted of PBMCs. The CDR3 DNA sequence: TGTGCCAGCAGCGCCGGACAGGGGAACACTGAAGCTTTCTTT. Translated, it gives CASSAGQGNTEAFF.